The present TCR beta chain was sequenced within a study of T-cell reconstitution after alpha-beta-depleted transplantation in children. Findings and limits, study-wide: Recipient T cells and thymic progenitors that survived were the source of the high TCRbeta diversity seen at day 60 in some patients. Alpha-beta T cells present about two months after transplant were reported to originate from several hundred expanded graft clones.

V trimming: 4 bases; J trimming: 1 base; junction bases outside the gene matches: 10. The CDR3 sequence is 17 residues long. CDR1 and CDR2 (germline): KGHDR, SFDVKD. Unique molecular identifiers were built into the TCRbeta library. TCRdb itself ran the PCR reads through MiXCR, one entry per CDR3 protein. The table includes hundreds of thousands of distinct CDR3 sequences, roughly 13% detected once. This clonotype was seen ten or more times. Its antigen is still unknown. The V gene is TRBV24-1, the J gene TRBJ2-3; 7 nucleotides line up with TRBD1. Specimen: PBMCs, mostly from graft donor cells, collected 360 days after TCRalphabeta/CD19-depleted stem cell transplant. This TCR was recovered from a male patient between 10 and 17 years old who had a stem cell transplant for acute myeloid leukemia, so the T cells may come from the graft donor. CDR3 amino acids: CATSEPNRGIGTDTQYF. DNA for the CDR3: TGTGCCACCAGTGAACCAAACAGGGGAATCGGCACAGATACGCAGTATTTT.